A single sample is the source of the 13 T cell receptor beta chains below, sequenced in a study of long-term antiretroviral therapy in people with HIV. The assay, immunoSEQ v3.0, was run at survey level. The repertoire was sequenced with immunoSEQ multiplex PCR; TCRdb's copy has only in-frame clones and lacks some. Among some 13,000 clones, 75% to 85% were seen once, and the ten largest hold 17%. The input for sequencing was unsorted PBMCs, taken 3.4 years after starting antiretroviral therapy. The receptors originated from a man aged 40-55 years with HIV.

The chain recombines TRBV7-9 with TRBJ2-7; 8 positions agree with TRBD1. Trimming removed 5 bases from V and 7 bases from J; junction bases left unmatched: 13. CDR3 length: 15 amino acids. Germline CDR1 is SEHNR and CDR2 is FQNEAQ (reference sequence). CDR3 sequence reads: CASSPWDRSLGEQYF. The DNA of the CDR3 is TGTGCCAGCAGCCCCTGGGACAGGTCCCTCGGTGAGCAGTACTTC.

The J gene is TRBJ2-7, the V gene TRBV7-9; D may be TRBD2 (6 bases). CDR1 is SEHNR, CDR2 FQNEAQ, per germline (reference sequence). V was trimmed by 0 bases and J by 1 base, leaving 10 bases between them. CDR3 length: 15 amino acids. DNA of the CDR3: TGTGCCAGCAGCTTAGCGCGGGGCAGATCCTACGAGCAGTACTTC. Protein: CASSLARGRSYEQYF.

This clone was observed once. The chain employs TRBV7-8 and TRBJ1-1, with 9 nucleotides matching TRBD1. Unmatched junction bases numbered 4, after V lost 4 bases and J lost 1 base. Per germline, CDR1 SGHVS and CDR2 FQNEAQ. The CDR3 totals 15 residues. DNA for the CDR3: TGTGCCAGCAGCTCAAGGACAGGGGCGAACACTGAAGCTTTCTTT. Its protein is CASSSRTGANTEAFF.

The chain recombines TRBV7-2 with TRBJ2-7; D gene unclear. V lost 4 bases, J lost 4 bases, and 5 bases lay in between. Germline-derived CDR1 and CDR2 are SGHTA and FQGNSA. The CDR3 runs 11 residues. CDR3: CASSYIYEQYF. In nucleotides, the CDR3 is TGTGCCAGCAGCTACATTTACGAGCAGTACTTC.

V usage is TRBV6-6 and J usage is TRBJ1-4; no clear D. Trimming removed 6 bases at V and 4 bases at J, with 12 bases between. The CDR3 spans 14 residues. Germline CDR1 reads MNHNY; CDR2 reads SVGAGI (reference sequence). CDR3 in DNA: TGTGCCAGCAGACTCGTGAGGAATAATGAAAAACTGTTTTTT. Translation gives CASRLVRNNEKLFF.

V and J are TRBV9 and TRBJ1-5, with D tentatively TRBD1 (5 bases). This CDR3 is built from 14 residues. With 3 bases removed from V and 3 bases from J, the gap between germline ends came to 10 bases. Per germline, CDR1 SGDLS and CDR2 YYNGEE. The CDR3 region has the DNA TGTGCCAGCAGCGGTAAAGGGGTCAATCAGCCCCAGCATTTT. Protein sequence: CASSGKGVNQPQHF.

V is TRBV7-2 and J is TRBJ2-6; D ambiguous. The V gene's germline CDR1 is SGHTA and CDR2 FQGNSA. V dropped 3 bases and J dropped 0 bases, with 6 bases sitting between them. There are 15 residues in the CDR3. The CDR3 is CASSFELSGANVLTF. The CDR3, as DNA: TGTGCCAGCAGCTTTGAACTCTCTGGGGCCAACGTCCTGACTTTC.

This clone was recorded a few times. The chain combines TRBV7-3 with TRBJ2-2; TRBD1 is a possible D gene (5 bases). The germline V gene has CDR1 SGHTA and CDR2 FQGTGA. V shed 4 bases and J shed 1 base, with 10 bases lying between them. CDR3 length equals 15 residues. The CDR3 loop is CASSSAGKNTGELFF. As DNA, the CDR3 is TGTGCCAGCAGCTCGGCAGGGAAGAACACCGGGGAGCTGTTTTTT.

The chain has TRBV28 and TRBJ2-7; no clear D. From germline, CDR1 is MDHEN and CDR2 SYDVKM. This CDR3 contains 11 residues. Trimming removed 6 bases from V and 3 bases from J, with 6 bases in between. In DNA, the CDR3 is TGTGCCAGCAGCTTCAGCTACGAGCAGTACTTC. Amino acids: CASSFSYEQYF.

This clone was counted a few times. The rearrangement joins TRBV7-9 to TRBJ1-5; D is ambiguous. This CDR3 region has 13 residues. The V gene's germline CDR1 is SEHNR and CDR2 FQNEAQ (reference sequence). Trimming took off 7 bases at V and 2 bases at J, with 9 bases between the two ends. The CDR3 region has the DNA TGTGCCAGCACCGCCGTTGGCAATCAGCCCCAGCATTTT. Its translation is CASTAVGNQPQHF.

This rearrangement joins TRBV14 to TRBJ2-2, with D perhaps TRBD2 (6 bases). V was clipped by 2 bases and J by 6 bases, with 10 bases between them. The CDR3 sequence is 14 residues long. Germline V CDR1 and CDR2: SGHDN, FVKESK. CDR3 in DNA: TGTGCCAGCAGCCAAAACTGGGGGGCCGGGGAGCTGTTTTTT. Translated, it gives CASSQNWGAGELFF. Full variable domain (rest looked up from reference TRBV14 and TRBJ2-2): EAGVTQFPSHSVIEKGQTVTLRCDPISGHDNLYWYRRVMGKEIKFLLHFVKESKQDESGMPNNRFLAERTGGTYSTLKVQPAELEDSGVYFCASSQNWGAGELFFGEGSRLTVL.

V is TRBV25-1 and J is TRBJ1-2, with TRBD1 matching over 7 bases. Germline V gene lookup returns CDR1 MGHDK and CDR2 SYGVNS. The CDR3 is 16 residues long. J gave up 0 bases and V 4 bases, and 8 bases lay outside the gene matches. The CDR3 is CASSGAGTEANYGYTF. CDR3 bases: TGTGCCAGCAGTGGTGCCGGGACAGAAGCTAACTATGGCTACACCTTC.

The genes are TRBV30 and TRBJ2-5; TRBD2 is a possible D gene (6 bases). V lost 6 bases and J lost 4, with 15 bases in between. CDR1 is GTSNPN, CDR2 SVGIG, per germline (reference sequence). The CDR3 has 13 residues. The CDR3 nucleotides read TGTGCCTGCCAGCTCTGGGGAGGAGAGACCCAGTACTTC. Translating gives CACQLWGGETQYF.